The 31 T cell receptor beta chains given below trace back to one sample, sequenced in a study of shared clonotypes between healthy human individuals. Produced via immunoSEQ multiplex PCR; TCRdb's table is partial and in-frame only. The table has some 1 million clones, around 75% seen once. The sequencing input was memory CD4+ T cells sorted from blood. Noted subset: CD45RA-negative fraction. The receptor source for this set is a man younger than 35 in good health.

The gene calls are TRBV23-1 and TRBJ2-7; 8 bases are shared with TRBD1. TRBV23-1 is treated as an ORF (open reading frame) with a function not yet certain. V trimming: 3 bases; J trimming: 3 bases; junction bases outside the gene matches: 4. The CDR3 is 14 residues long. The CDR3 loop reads CASSQLGQDYEQYF. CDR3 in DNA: TGCGCCAGCAGTCAGCTGGGACAGGACTACGAGCAGTACTTC.

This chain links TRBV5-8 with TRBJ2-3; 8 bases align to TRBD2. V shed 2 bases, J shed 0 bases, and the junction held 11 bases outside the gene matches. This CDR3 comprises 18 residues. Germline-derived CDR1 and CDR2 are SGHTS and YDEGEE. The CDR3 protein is CASSFATDSSGSTDTQYF. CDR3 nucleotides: TGTGCCAGCAGCTTCGCCACAGATTCTAGCGGGAGCACAGATACGCAGTATTTT.

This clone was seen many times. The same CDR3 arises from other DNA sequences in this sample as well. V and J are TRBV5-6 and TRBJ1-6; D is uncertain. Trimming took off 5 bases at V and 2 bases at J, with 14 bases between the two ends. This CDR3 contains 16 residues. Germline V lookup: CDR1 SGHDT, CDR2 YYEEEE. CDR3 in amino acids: CASSPGSATYNSPLHF. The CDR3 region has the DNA TGTGCCAGCAGTCCCGGTAGCGCAACCTATAATTCACCCCTCCACTTT.

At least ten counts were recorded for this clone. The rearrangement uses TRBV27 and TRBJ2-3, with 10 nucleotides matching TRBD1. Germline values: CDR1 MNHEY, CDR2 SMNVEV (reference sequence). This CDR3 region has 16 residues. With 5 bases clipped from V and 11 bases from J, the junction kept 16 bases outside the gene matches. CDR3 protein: CASSPAGRSGQGKQYF. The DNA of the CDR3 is TGTGCCAGCAGTCCAGCTGGCCGATCGGGACAGGGGAAGCAGTATTTT.

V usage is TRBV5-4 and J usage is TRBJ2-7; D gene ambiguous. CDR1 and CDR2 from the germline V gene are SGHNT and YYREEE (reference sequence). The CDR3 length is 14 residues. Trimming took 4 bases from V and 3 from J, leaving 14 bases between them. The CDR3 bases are TGTGCCAGCAGCCCGGCGTTCGCAATCTACGAGCAGTACTTC. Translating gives CASSPAFAIYEQYF.

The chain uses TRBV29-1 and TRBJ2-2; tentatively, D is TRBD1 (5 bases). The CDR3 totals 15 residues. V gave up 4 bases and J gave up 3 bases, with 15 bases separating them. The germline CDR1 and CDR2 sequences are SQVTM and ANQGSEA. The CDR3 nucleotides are TGCAGCGTTGGATCAGGGAATAGTCACACCGGGGAGCTGTTTTTT. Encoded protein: CSVGSGNSHTGELFF.

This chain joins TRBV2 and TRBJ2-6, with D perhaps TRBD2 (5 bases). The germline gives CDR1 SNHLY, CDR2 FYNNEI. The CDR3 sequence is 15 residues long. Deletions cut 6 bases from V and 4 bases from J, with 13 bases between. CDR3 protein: CASSPEQRGANVLTF. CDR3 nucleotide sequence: TGTGCCAGCAGCCCCGAGCAGCGGGGGGCCAACGTCCTGACTTTC.

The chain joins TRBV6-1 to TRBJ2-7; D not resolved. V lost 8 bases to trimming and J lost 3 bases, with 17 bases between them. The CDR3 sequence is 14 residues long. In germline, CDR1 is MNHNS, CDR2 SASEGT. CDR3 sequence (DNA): TGTGCCAGCCGTGTTTCCTCGGTGATCTACGAGCAGTACTTC. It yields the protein CASRVSSVIYEQYF.

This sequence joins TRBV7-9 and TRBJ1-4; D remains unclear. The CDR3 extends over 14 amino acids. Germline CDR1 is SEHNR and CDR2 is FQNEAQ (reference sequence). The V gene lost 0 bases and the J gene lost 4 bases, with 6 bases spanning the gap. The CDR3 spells CASSLADINEKLFF. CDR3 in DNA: TGTGCCAGCAGCTTAGCAGACATTAATGAAAAACTGTTTTTT.

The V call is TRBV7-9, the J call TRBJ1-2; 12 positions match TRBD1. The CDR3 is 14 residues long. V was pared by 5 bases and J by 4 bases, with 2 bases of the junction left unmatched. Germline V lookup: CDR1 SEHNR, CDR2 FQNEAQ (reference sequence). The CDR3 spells CASSAGQGAYGYTF. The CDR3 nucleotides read TGTGCCAGCAGCGCGGGACAGGGGGCCTATGGCTACACCTTC.

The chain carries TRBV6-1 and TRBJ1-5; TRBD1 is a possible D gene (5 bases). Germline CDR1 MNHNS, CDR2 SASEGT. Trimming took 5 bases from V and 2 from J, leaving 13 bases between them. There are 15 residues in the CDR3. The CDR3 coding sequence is TGTGCCAGCAGTTTAACAGGATACGGCAATCAGCCCCAGCATTTT. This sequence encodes CASSLTGYGNQPQHF.

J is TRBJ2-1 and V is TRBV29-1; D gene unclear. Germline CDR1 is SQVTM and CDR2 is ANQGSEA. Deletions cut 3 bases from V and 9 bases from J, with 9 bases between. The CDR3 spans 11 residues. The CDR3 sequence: CSVEDGREQFF. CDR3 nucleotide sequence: TGCAGCGTTGAGGACGGGCGTGAGCAGTTCTTC.

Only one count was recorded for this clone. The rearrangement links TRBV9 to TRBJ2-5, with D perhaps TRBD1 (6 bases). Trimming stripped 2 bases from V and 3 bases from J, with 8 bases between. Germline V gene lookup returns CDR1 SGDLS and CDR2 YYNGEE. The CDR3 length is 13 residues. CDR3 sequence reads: CASSVRDKETQYF. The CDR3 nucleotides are TGTGCCAGCAGCGTTCGGGACAAAGAGACCCAGTACTTC.

CDR3 sequence (DNA): TGTGCCAGCAGACGACAGGTCGGCACCGGGGAGCTGTTTTTT. Encoded protein: CASRRQVGTGELFF. The genes are TRBV6-5 and TRBJ2-2; maybe TRBD1 (6 bases). Germline V gene sequence: CDR1 MNHEY, CDR2 SVGAGI. V lost 6 bases to trimming and J lost 4 bases, with 12 bases between them. The CDR3 length is 14 residues.

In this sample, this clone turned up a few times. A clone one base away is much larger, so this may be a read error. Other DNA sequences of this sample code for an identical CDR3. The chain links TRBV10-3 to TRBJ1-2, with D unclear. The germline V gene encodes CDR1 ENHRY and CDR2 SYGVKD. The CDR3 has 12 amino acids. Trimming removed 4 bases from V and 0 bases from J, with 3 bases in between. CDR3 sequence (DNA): TGTGCCATCAGTGGGACTAACTATGGCTACACCTTC. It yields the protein CAISGTNYGYTF.

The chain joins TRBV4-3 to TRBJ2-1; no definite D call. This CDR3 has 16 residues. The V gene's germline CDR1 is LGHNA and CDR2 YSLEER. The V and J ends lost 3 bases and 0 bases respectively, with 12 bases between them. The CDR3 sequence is CASSQGKILSYNEQFF. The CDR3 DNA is TGCGCCAGCAGCCAGGGAAAGATTCTCTCCTACAATGAGCAGTTCTTC.

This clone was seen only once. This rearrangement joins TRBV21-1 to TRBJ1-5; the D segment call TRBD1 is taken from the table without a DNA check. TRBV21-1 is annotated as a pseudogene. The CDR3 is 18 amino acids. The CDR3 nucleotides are TGTGCCAGCAGCAAAGAGGGAGACAGGGTATTCAGCAATCAGCCCCAGCATTTT. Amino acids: CASSKEGDRVFSNQPQHF.

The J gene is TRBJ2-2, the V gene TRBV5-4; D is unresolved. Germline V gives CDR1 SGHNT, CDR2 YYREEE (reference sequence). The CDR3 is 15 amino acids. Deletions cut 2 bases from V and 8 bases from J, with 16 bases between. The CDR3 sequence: CASSFELHLFGELFF. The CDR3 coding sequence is TGTGCCAGCAGCTTCGAGCTACATCTCTTTGGGGAGCTGTTTTTT.

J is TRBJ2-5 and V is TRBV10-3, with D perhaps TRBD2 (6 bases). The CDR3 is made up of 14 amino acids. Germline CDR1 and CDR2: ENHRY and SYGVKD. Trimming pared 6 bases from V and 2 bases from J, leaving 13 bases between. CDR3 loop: CAISKDGTQETQYF. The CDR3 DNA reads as TGTGCCATCAGCAAAGACGGGACTCAAGAGACCCAGTACTTC.

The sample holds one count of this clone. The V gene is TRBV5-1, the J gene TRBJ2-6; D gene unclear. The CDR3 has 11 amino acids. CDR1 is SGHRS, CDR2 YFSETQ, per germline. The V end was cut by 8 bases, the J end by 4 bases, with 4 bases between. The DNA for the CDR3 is TGCGCCAGTAAGGGGGCCAACGTCCTGACTTTC. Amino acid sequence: CASKGANVLTF.

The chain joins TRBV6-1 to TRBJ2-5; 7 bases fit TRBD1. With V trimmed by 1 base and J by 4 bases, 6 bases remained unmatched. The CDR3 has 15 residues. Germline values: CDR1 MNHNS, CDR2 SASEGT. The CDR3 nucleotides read TGTGCCAGCAGTGAAGGGACAGGACGGGGAGAGACCCAGTACTTC. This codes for CASSEGTGRGETQYF.

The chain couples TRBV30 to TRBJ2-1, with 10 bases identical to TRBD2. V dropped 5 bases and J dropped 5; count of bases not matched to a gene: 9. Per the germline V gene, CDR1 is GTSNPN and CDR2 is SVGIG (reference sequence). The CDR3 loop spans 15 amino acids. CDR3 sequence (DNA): TGTGCCTGGGATACTGGACTAGCGGCCAACAATGAGCAGTTCTTC. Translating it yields CAWDTGLAANNEQFF.

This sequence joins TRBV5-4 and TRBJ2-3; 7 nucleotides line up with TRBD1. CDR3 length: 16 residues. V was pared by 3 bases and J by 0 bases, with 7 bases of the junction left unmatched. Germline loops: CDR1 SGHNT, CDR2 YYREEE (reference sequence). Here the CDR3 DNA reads TGTGCCAGCAGCTCCCGGGACAGACTTAGCACAGATACGCAGTATTTT. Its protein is CASSSRDRLSTDTQYF.

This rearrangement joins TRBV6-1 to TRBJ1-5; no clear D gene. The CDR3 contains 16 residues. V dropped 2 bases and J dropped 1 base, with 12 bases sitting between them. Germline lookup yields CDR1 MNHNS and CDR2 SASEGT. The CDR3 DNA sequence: TGTGCCAGCAGTGAACCGGCAGGCTGGAGCAATCAGCCCCAGCATTTT. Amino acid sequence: CASSEPAGWSNQPQHF.

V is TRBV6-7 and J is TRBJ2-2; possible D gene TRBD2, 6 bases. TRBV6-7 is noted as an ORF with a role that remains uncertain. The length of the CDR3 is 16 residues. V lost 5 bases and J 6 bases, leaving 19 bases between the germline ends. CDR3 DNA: TGTGCCAGCAGTCGCCAGGAGGGGCTAGTGTCCGGGGAGCTGTTTTTT. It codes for CASSRQEGLVSGELFF.

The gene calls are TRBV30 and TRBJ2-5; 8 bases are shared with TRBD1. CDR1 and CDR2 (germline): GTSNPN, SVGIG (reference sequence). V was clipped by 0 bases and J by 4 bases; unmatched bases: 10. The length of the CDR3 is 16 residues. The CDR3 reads CAWSVFGQGRRETQYF. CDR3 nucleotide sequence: TGTGCCTGGAGTGTCTTCGGACAGGGTAGGCGAGAGACCCAGTACTTC.

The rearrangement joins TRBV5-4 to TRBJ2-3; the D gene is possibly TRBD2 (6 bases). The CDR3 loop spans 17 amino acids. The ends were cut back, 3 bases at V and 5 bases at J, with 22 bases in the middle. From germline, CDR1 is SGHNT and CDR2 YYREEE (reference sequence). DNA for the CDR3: TGTGCCAGCAGCTGGCTCGGCGGGACGGGAGCGGAAGATACGCAGTATTTT. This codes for CASSWLGGTGAEDTQYF. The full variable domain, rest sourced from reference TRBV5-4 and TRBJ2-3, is ETGVTQSPTHLIKTRGQQVTLRCSSQSGHNTVSWYQQALGQGPQFIFQYYREEENGRGNFPPRFSGLQFPNYSSELNVNALELDDSALYLCASSWLGGTGAEDTQYFGPGTRLTVL.

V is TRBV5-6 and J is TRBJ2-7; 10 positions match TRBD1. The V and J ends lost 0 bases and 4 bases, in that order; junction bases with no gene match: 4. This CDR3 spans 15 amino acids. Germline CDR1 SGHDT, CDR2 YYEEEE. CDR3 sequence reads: CASSLGDRGTYEQYF. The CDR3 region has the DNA TGTGCCAGCAGCTTGGGGGACAGGGGAACTTACGAGCAGTACTTC. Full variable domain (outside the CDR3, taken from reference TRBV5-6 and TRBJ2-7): DAGVTQSPTHLIKTRGQQVTLRCSPKSGHDTVSWYQQALGQGPQFIFQYYEEEERQRGNFPDRFSGHQFPNYSSELNVNALLLGDSALYLCASSLGDRGTYEQYFGPGTRLTVT.

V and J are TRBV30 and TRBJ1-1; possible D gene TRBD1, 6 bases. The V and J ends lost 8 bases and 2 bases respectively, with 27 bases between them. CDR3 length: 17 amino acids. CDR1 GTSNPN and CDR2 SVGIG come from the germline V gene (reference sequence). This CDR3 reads CAGIAFSGRGPNTEAFF. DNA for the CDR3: TGTGCCGGAATTGCGTTTTCAGGTCGGGGGCCTAACACTGAAGCTTTCTTT.

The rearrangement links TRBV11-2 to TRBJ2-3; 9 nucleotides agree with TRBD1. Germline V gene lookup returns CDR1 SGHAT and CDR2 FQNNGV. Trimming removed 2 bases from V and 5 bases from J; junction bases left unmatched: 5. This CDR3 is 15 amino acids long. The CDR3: CASSLTGGWEDTQYF. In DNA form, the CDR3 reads TGTGCCAGCAGCTTAACAGGGGGCTGGGAAGATACGCAGTATTTT.

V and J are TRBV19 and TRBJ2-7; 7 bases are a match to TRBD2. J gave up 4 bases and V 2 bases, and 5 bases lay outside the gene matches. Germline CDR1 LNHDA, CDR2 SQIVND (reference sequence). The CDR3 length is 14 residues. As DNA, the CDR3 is TGTGCCAGTAGTATATCGGGACTAAGATACGAGCAGTACTTC. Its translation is CASSISGLRYEQYF.